This T cell receptor beta chain was captured by sequencing in a study of neurological immune-mediated disorders. About the research overall: There were some 34 multiple sclerosis patients; about 30 were relapsing-remitting and 3 were secondary progressive. Overall study results and limits: Levels of TCR clonal expansion peaked in HTLV-1-associated myelopathy and reached their lowest in multiple sclerosis, under those of healthy controls. Clinical and MRI features did not associate with the cluster found in multiple sclerosis patients.

Worth noting for this clonotype: Its specificity is unknown.

The cDNA came from 5'RACE with 10-nucleotide random UMIs. MiXCR, applied by TCRdb to the 5' RACE reads, yields one record per CDR3 protein. Of approximately 85,000 distinct CDR3 sequences in the sample, roughly 4.5% were seen once. The time point is: longitudinal time-point 3. There are 13 residues in the CDR3. Germline V lookup: CDR1 SGHTA, CDR2 FQGNSA. The V and J ends lost 1 base and 6 bases respectively, with 10 bases between them. This chain uses TRBV7-2 with TRBJ2-7; D might be TRBD1 or TRBD2, each matching 6 bases. The specimen sequenced was PBMCs. This receptor was obtained from a woman in her sixties or seventies with multiple sclerosis. CDR3 DNA: TGTGCCAGCAGCTTAGTAAGGGGGGCCGAGCAGTACTTC. Its protein is CASSLVRGAEQYF.